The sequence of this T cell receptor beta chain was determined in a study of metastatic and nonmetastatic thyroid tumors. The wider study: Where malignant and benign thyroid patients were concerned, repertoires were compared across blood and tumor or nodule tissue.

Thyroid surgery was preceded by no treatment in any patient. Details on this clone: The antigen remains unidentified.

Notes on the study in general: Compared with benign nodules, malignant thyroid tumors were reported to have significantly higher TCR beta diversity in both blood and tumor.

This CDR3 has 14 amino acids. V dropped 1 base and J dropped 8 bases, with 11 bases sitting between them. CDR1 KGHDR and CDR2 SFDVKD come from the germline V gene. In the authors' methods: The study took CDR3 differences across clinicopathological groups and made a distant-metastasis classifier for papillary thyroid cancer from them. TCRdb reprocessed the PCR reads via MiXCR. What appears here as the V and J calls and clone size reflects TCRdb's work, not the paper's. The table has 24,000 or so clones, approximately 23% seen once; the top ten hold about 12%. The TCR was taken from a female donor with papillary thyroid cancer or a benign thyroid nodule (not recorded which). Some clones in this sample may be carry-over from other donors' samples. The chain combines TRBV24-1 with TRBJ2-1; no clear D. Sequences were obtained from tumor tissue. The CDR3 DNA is TGTGCCACCAGTGATTTTGGCGTGGGCTATGAGCAGTTCTTC. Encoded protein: CATSDFGVGYEQFF.